The sequence of this T cell receptor (beta chain) was determined in a study of shared clonotypes between healthy human individuals. The germline CDR1 and CDR2 sequences are SNHLY and FYNNEI. The CDR3 contains 15 residues. Trimming left V 5 bases short and J 3 bases short, with 14 bases between. Replicate PCRs run on sorted subsets employed 200 ng DNA, approximately 30,000 T cell genomes. As processed by the authors: ImmunoSEQ supplied junction-only sequences lacking quality scores, so filtering was different. The assay was immunoSEQ multiplex PCR, and TCRdb's table has in-frame clones only and misses some. V and J calls and clone size are copied from that table; D and trimming were computed from the DNA. The sample records approximately 2,300,000 clones, about nine tenths being singletons. To note about this clone: Its target is unknown.

Whole-study results and caveats: Naive CD4 clonotypes were shared across a few donors at about 5.3%. An expected dependence of interdonor clonotype sharing on sequencing depth was noted.

Material: naive CD4+ T cells from PBMCs. Subset here: CD45RA+ positively selected. This TCR derives from a man between 18 and 35 years old in good health. Some clones in this sample may be carry-over from other donors' samples. This sequence joins TRBV2 and TRBJ1-5; a possible D gene is TRBD1 (6 bases). The CDR3 protein is CASSRGVKSNQPQHF. DNA of the CDR3: TGTGCCAGCAGTAGGGGGGTAAAATCCAATCAGCCCCAGCATTTT.